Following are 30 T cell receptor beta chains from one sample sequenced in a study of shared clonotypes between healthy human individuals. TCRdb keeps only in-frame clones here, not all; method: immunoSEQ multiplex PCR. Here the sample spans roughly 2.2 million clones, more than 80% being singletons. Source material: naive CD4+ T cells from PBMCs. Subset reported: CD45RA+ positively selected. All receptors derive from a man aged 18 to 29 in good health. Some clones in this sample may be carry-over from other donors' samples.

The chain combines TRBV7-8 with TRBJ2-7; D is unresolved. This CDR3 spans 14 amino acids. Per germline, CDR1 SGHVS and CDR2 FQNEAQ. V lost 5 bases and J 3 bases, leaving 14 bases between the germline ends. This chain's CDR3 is CASSPAQKNYEQYF. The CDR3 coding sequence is TGTGCCAGCAGCCCGGCACAGAAAAACTACGAGCAGTACTTC.

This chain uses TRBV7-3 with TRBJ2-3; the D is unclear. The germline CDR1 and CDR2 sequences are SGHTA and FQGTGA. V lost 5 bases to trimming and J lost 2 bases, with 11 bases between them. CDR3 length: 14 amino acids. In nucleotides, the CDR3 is TGTGCCAGCAGCCCCAGATACTCCACAGATACGCAGTATTTT. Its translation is CASSPRYSTDTQYF.

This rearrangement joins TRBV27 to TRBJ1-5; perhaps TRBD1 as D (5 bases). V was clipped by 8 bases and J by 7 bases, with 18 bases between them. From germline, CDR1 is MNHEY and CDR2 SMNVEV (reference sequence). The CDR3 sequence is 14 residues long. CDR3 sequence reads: CASGGERLGQPQHF. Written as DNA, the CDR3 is TGTGCCAGCGGGGGGGAGAGGCTCGGACAGCCCCAGCATTTT.

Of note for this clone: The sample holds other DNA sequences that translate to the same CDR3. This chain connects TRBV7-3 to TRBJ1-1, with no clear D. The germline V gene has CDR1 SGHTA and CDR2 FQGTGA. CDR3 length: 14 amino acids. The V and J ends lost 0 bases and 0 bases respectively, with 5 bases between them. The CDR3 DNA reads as TGTGCCAGCAGCTTAACTGGGGTGAACACTGAAGCTTTCTTT. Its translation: CASSLTGVNTEAFF.

The CDR3 loop reads CASSLPLGRGRNTGELFF. CDR3 nucleotide sequence: TGTGCCAGCAGCCTCCCCCTCGGGAGGGGTCGCAACACCGGGGAGCTGTTTTTT. The rearrangement links TRBV11-1 to TRBJ2-2, with 8 bases aligning to TRBD2. J was trimmed by 2 bases and V by 5 bases; bases with no gene match: 13. The CDR3 runs 18 residues. Germline V CDR1 and CDR2: SGHAT, FQDESV (reference sequence). Complete variable domain (other parts from reference TRBV11-1 and TRBJ2-2): EAEVAQSPRYKITEKSQAVAFWCDPISGHATLYWYRQILGQGPELLVQFQDESVVDDSQLPKDRFSAERLKGVDSTLKIQPAELGDSAMYLCASSLPLGRGRNTGELFFGEGSRLTVL.

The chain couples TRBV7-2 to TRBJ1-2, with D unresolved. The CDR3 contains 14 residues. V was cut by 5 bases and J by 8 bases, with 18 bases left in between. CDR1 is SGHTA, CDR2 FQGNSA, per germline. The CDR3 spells CASSMTPRRDGYTF. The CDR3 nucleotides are TGTGCCAGCAGCATGACCCCGAGGAGAGACGGCTACACCTTC. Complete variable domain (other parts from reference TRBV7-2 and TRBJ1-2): GAGVSQSPSNKVTEKGKDVELRCDPISGHTALYWYRQSLGQGLEFLIYFQGNSAPDKSGLPSDRFSAERTGGSVSTLTIQRTQQEDSAVYLCASSMTPRRDGYTFGSGTRLTVV.

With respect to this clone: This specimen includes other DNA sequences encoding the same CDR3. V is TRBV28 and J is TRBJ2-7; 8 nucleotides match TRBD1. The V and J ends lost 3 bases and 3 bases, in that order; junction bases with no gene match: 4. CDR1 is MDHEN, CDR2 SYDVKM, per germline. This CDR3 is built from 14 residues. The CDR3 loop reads CASSLSGTGYEQYF. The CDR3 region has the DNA TGTGCCAGCAGTTTGTCTGGGACAGGCTACGAGCAGTACTTC.

CDR3 coding DNA: TGTGCCTGGAGTATAGGCGGGAGATCCTACAATGAGCAGTTCTTC. The encoded protein is CAWSIGGRSYNEQFF. The chain uses TRBV30 and TRBJ2-1, with 7 bases fitting TRBD2. CDR1 is GTSNPN, CDR2 SVGIG, per germline (reference sequence). The CDR3 totals 15 residues. V was pared by 2 bases and J by 1 base, with 5 bases of the junction left unmatched.

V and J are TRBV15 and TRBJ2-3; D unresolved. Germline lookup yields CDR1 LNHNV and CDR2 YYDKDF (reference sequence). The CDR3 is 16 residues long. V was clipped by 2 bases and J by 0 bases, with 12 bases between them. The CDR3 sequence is CATSRTWLVSTDTQYF. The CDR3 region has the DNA TGTGCCACCAGCAGAACGTGGTTGGTCAGCACAGATACGCAGTATTTT.

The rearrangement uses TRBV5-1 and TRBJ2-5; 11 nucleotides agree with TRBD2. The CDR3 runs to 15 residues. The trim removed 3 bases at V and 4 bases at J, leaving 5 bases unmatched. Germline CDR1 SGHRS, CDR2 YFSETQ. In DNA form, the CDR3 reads TGCGCCAGCAGCTGGGGGACTAGCGGAGGAGAGACCCAGTACTTC. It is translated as CASSWGTSGGETQYF.

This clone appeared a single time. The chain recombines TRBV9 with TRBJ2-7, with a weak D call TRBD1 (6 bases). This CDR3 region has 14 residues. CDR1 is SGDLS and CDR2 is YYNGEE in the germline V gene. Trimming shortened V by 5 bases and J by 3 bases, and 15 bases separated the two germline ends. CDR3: CASSVGDTLYEQYF. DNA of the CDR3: TGTGCCAGCAGTGTGGGGGACACCCTCTACGAGCAGTACTTC.

CDR3 residues: CASSKMSYEQYF. The DNA of the CDR3 is TGTGCCAGCAGTAAAATGTCCTACGAGCAGTACTTC. The chain couples TRBV2 to TRBJ2-7, with unresolved D. Trimming stripped 5 bases from V and 1 base from J, with 6 bases between. Germline V lookup: CDR1 SNHLY, CDR2 FYNNEI. The CDR3 is 12 amino acids.

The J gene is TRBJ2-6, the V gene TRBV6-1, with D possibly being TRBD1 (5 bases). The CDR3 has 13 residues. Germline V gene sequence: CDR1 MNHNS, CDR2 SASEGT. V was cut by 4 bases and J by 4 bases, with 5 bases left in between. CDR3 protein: CASSGTGANVLTF. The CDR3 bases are TGTGCCAGCAGTGGGACAGGGGCCAACGTCCTGACTTTC.

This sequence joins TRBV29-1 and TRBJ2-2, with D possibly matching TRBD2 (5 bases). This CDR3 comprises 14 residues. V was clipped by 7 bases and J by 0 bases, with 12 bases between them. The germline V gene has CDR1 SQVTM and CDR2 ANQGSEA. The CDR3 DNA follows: TGCAGCGCCCTCGGGGTAGCGAACACCGGGGAGCTGTTTTTT. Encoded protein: CSALGVANTGELFF.

Here the CDR3 DNA reads TGTGCCAGCAGCTTAGAACTAGCGAGCTCCTACGAGCAGTACTTC. Protein: CASSLELASSYEQYF. The chain employs TRBV11-3 and TRBJ2-7; 7 bases are shared with TRBD2. V shed 0 bases and J 0 bases; nucleotides not matched to a gene: 2. The CDR3 contains 15 residues. Germline CDR1 SGHNT, CDR2 YENEEA.

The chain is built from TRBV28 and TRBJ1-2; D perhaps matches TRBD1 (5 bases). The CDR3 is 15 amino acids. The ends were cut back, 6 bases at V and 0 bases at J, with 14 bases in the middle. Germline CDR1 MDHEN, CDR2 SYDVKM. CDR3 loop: CASRLTGRPNYGYTF. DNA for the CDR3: TGTGCCAGCAGGCTCACGGGGCGGCCTAACTATGGCTACACCTTC.

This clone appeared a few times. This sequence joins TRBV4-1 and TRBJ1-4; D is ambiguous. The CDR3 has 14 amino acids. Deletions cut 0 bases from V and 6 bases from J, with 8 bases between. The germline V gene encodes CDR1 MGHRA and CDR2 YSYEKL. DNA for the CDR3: TGCGCCAGCAGCCAAGATCCCAGGCATGAAAAACTGTTTTTT. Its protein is CASSQDPRHEKLFF.

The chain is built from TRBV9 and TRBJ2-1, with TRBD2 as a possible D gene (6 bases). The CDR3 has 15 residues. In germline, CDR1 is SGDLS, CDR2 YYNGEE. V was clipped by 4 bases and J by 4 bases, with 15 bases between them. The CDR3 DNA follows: TGTGCCAGCAGCCCCCGTAGCGGCTCATACAATGAGCAGTTCTTC. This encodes CASSPRSGSYNEQFF.

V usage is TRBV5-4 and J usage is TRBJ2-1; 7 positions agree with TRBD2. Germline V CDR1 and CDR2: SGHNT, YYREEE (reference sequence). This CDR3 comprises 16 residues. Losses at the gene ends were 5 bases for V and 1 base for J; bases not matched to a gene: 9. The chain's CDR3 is CASRGIAGSSYNEQFF. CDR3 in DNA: TGTGCCAGCAGGGGGATAGCGGGTTCATCCTACAATGAGCAGTTCTTC.

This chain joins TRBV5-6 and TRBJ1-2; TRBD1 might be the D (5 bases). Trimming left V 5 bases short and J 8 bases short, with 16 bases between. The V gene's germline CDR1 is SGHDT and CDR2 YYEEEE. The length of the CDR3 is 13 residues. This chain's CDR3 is CASSSRAVGGYTF. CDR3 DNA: TGTGCCAGCAGTTCCAGGGCAGTTGGCGGCTACACCTTC.

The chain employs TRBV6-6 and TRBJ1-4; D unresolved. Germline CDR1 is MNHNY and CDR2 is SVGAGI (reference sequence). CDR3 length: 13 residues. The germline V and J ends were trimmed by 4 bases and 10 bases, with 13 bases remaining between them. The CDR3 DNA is TGTGCCAGCAGTTCCGATCCCGTCGGAAAACTGTTTTTT. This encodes CASSSDPVGKLFF.

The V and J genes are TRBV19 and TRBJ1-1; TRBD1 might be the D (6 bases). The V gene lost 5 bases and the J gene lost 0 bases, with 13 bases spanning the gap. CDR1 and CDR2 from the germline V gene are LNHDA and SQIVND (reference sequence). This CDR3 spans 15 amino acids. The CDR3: CASSAYTGMNTEAFF. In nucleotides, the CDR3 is TGTGCCAGTAGTGCCTACACAGGGATGAACACTGAAGCTTTCTTT.

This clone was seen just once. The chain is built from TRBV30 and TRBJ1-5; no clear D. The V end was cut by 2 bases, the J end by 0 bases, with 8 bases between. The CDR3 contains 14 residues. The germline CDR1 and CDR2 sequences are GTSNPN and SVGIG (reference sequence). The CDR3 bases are TGTGCCTGGAGTAAAAGCAATAGCAATCAGCCCCAGCATTTT. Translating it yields CAWSKSNSNQPQHF.

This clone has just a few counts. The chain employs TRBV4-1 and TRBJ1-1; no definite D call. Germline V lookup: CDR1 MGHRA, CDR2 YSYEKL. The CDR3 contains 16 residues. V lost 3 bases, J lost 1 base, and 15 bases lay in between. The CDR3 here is CASSHLTRGENTEAFF. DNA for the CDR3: TGCGCCAGCAGCCACCTGACTCGCGGGGAGAACACTGAAGCTTTCTTT.

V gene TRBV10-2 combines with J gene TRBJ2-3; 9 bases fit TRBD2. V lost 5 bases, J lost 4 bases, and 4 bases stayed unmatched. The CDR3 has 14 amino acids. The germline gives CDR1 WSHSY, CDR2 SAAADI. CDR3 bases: TGCGCCAGCAGTCCTCTAGCGGGGTCAGATACGCAGTATTTT. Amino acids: CASSPLAGSDTQYF.

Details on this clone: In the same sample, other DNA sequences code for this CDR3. The DNA for the CDR3 is TGTGCCTGGAGCGCCGACAGAGCCGGGGAGCTGTTTTTT. Translated, it gives CAWSADRAGELFF. The gene calls are TRBV30 and TRBJ2-2, with a weak D call TRBD1 (5 bases). Trimming took 3 bases from V and 6 from J, leaving 11 bases between them. The CDR3 consists of 13 residues. From germline, CDR1 is GTSNPN and CDR2 SVGIG (reference sequence).

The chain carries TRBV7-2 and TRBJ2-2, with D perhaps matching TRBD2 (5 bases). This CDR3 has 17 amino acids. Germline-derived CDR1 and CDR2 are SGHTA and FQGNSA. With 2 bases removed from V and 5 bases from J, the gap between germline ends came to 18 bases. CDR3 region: CASSLRRAARETGELFF. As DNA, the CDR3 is TGTGCCAGCAGCTTAAGGCGTGCAGCGAGGGAGACCGGGGAGCTGTTTTTT.

CDR3: CASSITSYTEAFF. CDR3 bases: TGCGCCAGCAGCATTACCTCTTACACTGAAGCTTTCTTT. The rearrangement uses TRBV5-1 and TRBJ1-1; D uncertain. The V end was cut by 4 bases, the J end by 3 bases, with 10 bases between. From germline, CDR1 is SGHRS and CDR2 YFSETQ. The CDR3 loop spans 13 amino acids.

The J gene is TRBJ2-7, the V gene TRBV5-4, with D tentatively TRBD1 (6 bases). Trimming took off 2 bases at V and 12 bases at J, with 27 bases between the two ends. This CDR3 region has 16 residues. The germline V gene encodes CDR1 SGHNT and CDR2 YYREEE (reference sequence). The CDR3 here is CASSFLFIVGGTPLYF. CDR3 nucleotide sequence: TGTGCCAGCAGCTTTCTTTTTATTGTAGGGGGTACGCCCTTGTACTTC.

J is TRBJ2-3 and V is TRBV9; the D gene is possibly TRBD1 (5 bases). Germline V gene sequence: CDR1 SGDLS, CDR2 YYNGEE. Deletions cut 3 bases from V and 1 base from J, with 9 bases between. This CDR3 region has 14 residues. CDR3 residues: CASSEATGTDTQYF. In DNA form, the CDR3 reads TGTGCCAGCAGCGAGGCGACAGGCACAGATACGCAGTATTTT.